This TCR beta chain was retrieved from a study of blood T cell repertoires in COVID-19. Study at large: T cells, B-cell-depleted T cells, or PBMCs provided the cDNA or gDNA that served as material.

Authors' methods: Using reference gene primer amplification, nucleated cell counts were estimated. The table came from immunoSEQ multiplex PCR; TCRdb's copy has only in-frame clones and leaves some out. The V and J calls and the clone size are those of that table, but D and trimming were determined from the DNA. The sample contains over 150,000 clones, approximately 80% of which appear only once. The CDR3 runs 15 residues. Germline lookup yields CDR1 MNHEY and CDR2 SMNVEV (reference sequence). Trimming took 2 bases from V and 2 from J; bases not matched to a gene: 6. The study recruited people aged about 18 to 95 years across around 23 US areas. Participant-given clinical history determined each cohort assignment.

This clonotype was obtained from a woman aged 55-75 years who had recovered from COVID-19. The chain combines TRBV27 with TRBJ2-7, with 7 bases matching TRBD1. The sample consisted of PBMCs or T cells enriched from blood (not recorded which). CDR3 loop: CASSLDRQGTYEQYF. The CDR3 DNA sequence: TGTGCCAGCAGTTTAGACCGACAGGGAACCTACGAGCAGTACTTC.